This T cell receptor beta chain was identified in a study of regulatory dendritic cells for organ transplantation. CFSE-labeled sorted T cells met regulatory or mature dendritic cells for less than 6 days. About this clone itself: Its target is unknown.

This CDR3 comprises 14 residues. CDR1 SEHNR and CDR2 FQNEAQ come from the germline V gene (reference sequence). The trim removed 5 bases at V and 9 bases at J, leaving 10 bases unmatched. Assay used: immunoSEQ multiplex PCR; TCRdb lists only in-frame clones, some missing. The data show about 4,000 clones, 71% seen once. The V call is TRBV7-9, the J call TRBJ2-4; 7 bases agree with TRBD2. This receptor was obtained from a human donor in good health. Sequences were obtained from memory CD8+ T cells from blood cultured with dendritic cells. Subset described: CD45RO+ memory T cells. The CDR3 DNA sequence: TGTGCCAGCAGCCTCCAGGAGCGGGGTGTCATTCAGTACTTC. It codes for CASSLQERGVIQYF.